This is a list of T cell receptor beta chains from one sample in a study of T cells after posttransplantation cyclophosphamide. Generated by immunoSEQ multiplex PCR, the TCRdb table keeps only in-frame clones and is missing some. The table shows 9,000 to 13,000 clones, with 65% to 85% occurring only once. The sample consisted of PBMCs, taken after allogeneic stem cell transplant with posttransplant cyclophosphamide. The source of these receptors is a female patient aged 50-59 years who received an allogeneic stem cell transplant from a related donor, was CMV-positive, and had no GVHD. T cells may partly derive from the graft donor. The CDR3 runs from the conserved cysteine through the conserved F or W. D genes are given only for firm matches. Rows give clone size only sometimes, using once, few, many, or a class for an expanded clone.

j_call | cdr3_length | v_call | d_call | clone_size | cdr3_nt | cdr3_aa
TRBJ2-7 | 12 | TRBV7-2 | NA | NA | TGTGCCAGCAGCCTGACAGGATTCGAGCAGTACTTC | CASSLTGFEQYF
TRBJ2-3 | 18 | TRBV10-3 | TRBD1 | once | TGTGCCATCAGTGAGCCTGACAGGGGGCCCATTTGGGCAGATACGCAGTATTTT | CAISEPDRGPIWADTQYF
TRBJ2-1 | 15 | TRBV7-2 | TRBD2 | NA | TGTGCCAGCAGCGGGTCGGGACTAGCGGGGAATGAGCAGTTCTTC | CASSGSGLAGNEQFF
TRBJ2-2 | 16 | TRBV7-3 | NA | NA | TGTGCCAGCAGCCTATGGGGGGGGGCGCGGGCCGGGGAGCTGTTTTTT | CASSLWGGARAGELFF
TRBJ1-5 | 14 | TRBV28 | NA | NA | TGTGCCAGCAGGGAAGAGGTGGAGGGTCAGCCCCAGCATTTT | CASREEVEGQPQHF
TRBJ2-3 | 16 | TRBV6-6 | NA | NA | TGTGCCAGCAGTTACGTACAGGGATTGCCGGGAGATACGCAGTATTTT | CASSYVQGLPGDTQYF
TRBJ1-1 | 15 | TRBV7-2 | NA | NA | TGTGCCAGCAGCTTATCCGGGGGGCGGAACACTGAAGCTTTCTTT | CASSLSGGRNTEAFF
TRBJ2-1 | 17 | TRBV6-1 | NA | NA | TGTGCCAGCAGTGAACGCGGACAGCCCAGCTCCTACAATGAGCAGTTCTTC | CASSERGQPSSYNEQFF
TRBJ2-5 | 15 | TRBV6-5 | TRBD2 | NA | TGTGCCAGCAGTTTATTAGCGGGGGGCCGGGAGACCCAGTACTTC | CASSLLAGGRETQYF
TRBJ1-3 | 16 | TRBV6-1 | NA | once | TGTGCCAGCAGTGAAAGGCGGCAGGGTTCTGGAAACACCATATATTTT | CASSERRQGSGNTIYF
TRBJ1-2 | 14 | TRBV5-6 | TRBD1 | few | TGTGCCAGCAGCTCCTATGGCCGGACAGGGGGCTACACCTTC | CASSSYGRTGGYTF